The sequence of this T cell receptor beta chain was determined in a study of shared clonotypes between healthy human individuals. Across the whole study: Aged 18 to 49, the donors were two women and three men. A donor's plate count was three for CD4 naive and three for CD4 memory; CD8 naive had two and CD8 memory one.

Sequenced by immunoSEQ multiplex PCR; TCRdb stores in-frame clones only, minus some. The sample lists some 2,000,000 clones, roughly 95% occurring once. The sequenced sample consisted of naive CD4+ T cells sorted from blood. The subset denotes: CD45RA+ positively selected. This TCR was recovered from a man between 18 and 29 years old in good health.

This CDR3 is CAWSRTGWDQPQHF. CDR3 DNA: TGTGCCTGGAGTCGGACAGGTTGGGATCAGCCCCAGCATTTT. This sequence joins TRBV30 and TRBJ1-5; TRBD1 aligns across 7 bases. CDR1 and CDR2 from the germline V gene are GTSNPN and SVGIG (reference sequence). The CDR3 sequence is 14 residues long. Unmatched junction bases numbered 6, after V lost 2 bases and J lost 5 bases.